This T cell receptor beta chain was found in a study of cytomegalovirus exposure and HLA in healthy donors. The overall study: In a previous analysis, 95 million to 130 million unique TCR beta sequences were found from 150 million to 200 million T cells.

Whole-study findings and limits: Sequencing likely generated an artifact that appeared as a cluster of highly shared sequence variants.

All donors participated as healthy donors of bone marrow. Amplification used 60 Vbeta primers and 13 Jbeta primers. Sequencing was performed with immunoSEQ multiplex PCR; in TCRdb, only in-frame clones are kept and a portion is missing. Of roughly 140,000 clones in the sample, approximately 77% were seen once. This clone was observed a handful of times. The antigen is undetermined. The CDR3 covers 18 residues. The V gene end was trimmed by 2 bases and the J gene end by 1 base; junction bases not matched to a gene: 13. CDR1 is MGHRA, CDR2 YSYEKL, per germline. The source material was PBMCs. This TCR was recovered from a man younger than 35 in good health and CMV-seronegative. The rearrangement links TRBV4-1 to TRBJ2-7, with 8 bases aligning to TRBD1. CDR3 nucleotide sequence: TGCGCCAGCAGCCAACCGTCTTTAGCGACAGGGGAGTCCTACGAGCAGTACTTC. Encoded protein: CASSQPSLATGESYEQYF.